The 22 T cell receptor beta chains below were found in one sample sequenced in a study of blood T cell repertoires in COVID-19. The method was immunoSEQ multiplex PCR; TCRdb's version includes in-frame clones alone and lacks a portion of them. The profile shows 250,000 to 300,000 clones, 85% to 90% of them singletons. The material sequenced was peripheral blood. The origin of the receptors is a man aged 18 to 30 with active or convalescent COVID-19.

CDR3 sequence reads: CASSEGGGNSGELFF. CDR3 bases: TGTGCCAGCAGTGAAGGTGGTGGTAACTCCGGGGAGCTGTTTTTT. The chain uses TRBV2 and TRBJ2-2; D is uncertain. This CDR3 region has 15 residues. Looked up from germline, CDR1 is SNHLY and CDR2 is FYNNEI. The V end was cut by 1 base, the J end by 6 bases, with 12 bases between.

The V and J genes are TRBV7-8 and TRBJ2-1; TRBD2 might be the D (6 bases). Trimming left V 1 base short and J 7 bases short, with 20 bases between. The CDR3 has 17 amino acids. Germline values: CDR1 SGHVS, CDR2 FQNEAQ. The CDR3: CASSLEIGDSLRNEQFF. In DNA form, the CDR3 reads TGTGCCAGCAGCTTAGAAATAGGGGACTCCCTGCGGAATGAGCAGTTCTTC.

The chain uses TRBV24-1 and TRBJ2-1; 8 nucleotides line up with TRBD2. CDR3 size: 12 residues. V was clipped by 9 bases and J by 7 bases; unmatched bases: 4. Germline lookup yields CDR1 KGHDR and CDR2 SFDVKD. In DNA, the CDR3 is TGTGCCACCCTTAGCGGGGAGAATGAGCAGTTCTTC. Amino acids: CATLSGENEQFF.

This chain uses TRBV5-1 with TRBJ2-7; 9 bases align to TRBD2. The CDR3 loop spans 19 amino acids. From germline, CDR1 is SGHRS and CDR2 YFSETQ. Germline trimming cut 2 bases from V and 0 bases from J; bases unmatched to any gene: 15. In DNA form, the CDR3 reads TGCGCCAGCAGCTTTAGTGCGAGAGCGGGGGGCGTCACCTCCTACGAGCAGTACTTC. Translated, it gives CASSFSARAGGVTSYEQYF. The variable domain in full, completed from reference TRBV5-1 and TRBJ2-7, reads KAGVTQTPRYLIKTRGQQVTLSCSPISGHRSVSWYQQTPGQGLQFLFEYFSETQRNKGNFPGRFSGRQFSNSRSEMNVSTLELGDSALYLCASSFSARAGGVTSYEQYFGPGTRLTVT.

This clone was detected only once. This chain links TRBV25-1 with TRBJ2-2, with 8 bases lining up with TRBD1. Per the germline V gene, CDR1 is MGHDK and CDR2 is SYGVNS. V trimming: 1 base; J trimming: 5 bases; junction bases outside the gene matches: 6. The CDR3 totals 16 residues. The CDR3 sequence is CASSEWGTGLTGELFF. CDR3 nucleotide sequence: TGTGCCAGCAGTGAATGGGGGACAGGCTTGACCGGGGAGCTGTTTTTT. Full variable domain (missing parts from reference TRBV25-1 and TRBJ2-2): EADIYQTPRYLVIGTGKKITLECSQTMGHDKMYWYQQDPGMELHLIHYSYGVNSTEKGDLSSESTVSRIRTEHFPLTLESARPSHTSQYLCASSEWGTGLTGELFFGEGSRLTVL.

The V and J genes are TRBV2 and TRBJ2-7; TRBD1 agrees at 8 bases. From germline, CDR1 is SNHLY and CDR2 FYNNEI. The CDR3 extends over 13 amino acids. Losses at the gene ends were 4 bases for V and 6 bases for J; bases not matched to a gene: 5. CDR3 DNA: TGTGCCAGCAGTGGGGGCAGGGGGCTCGAGCAGTACTTC. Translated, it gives CASSGGRGLEQYF.

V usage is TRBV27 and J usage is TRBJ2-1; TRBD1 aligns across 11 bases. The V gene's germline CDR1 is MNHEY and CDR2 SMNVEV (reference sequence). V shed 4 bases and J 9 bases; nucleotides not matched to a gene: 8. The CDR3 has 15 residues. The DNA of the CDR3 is TGTGCCAGCAGTTCAGGACAGGGGGCGAGTTCTGAGCAGTTCTTC. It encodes CASSSGQGASSEQFF.

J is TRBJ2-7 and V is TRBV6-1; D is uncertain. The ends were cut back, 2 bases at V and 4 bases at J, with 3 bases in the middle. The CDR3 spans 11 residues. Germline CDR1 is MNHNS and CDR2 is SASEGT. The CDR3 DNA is TGTGCCAGCAGTGAATCTTACGAGCAGTACTTC. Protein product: CASSESYEQYF.

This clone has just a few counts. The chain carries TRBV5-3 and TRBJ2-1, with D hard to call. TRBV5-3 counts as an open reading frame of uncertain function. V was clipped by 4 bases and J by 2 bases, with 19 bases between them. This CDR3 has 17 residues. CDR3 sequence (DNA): TGTGCCAGAAGCAAACCTAGAGAGCGTGCCCCCTACAATGAGCAGTTCTTC. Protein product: CARSKPRERAPYNEQFF.

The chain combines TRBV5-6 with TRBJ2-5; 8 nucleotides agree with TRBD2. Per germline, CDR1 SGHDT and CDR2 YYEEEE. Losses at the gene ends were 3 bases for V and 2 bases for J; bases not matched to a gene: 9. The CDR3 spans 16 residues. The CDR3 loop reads CASSWQAGEAQETQYF. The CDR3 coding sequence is TGTGCCAGCAGCTGGCAAGCGGGAGAGGCTCAAGAGACCCAGTACTTC. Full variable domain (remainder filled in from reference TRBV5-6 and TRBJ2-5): DAGVTQSPTHLIKTRGQQVTLRCSPKSGHDTVSWYQQALGQGPQFIFQYYEEEERQRGNFPDRFSGHQFPNYSSELNVNALLLGDSALYLCASSWQAGEAQETQYFGPGTRLLVL.

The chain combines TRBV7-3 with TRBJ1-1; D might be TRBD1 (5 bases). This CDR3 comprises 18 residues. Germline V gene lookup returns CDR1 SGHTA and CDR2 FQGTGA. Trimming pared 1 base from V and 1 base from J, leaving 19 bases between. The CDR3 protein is CASSLSSRVSGKNTEAFF. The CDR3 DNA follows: TGTGCCAGCAGCTTAAGTTCCAGGGTTTCAGGTAAGAACACTGAAGCTTTCTTT.

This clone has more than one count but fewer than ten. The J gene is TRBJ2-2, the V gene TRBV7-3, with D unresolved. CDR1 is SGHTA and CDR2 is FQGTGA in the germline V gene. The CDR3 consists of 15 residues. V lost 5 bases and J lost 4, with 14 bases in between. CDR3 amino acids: CASSRLTGSTGELFF. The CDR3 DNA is TGTGCCAGCAGCCGACTCACCGGAAGCACCGGGGAGCTGTTTTTT.

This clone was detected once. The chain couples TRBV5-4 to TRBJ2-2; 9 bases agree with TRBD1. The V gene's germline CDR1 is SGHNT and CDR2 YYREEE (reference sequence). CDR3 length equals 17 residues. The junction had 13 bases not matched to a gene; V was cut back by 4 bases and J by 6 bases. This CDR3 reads CASSVGGTGFFAGELFF. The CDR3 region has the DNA TGTGCCAGCAGCGTGGGAGGGACAGGGTTTTTTGCCGGGGAGCTGTTTTTT.

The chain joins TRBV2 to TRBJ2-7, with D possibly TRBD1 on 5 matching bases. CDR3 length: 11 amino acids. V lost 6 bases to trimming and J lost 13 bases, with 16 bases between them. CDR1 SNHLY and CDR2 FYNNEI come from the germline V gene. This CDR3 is CASRSADKNYF. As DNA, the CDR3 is TGTGCCAGCAGATCGGCGGACAAGAACTACTTC.

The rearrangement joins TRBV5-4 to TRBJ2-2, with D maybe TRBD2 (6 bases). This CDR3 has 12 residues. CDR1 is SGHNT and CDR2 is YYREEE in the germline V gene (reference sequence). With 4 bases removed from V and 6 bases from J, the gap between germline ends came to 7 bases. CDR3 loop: CASSRGAGELFF. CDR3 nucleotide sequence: TGTGCCAGCAGCCGCGGGGCCGGGGAGCTGTTTTTT.

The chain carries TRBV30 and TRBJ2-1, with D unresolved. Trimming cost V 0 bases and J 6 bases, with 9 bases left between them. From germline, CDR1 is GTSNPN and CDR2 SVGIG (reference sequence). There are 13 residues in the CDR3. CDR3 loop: CAWSVAAPNEQFF. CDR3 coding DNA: TGTGCCTGGAGTGTCGCGGCCCCCAATGAGCAGTTCTTC.

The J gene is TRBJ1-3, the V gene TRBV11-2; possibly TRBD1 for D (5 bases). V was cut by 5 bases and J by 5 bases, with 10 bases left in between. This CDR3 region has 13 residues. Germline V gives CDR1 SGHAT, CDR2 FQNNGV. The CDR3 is CASSPQDRNTIYF. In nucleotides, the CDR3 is TGTGCCAGCAGCCCCCAGGACAGAAACACCATATATTTT.

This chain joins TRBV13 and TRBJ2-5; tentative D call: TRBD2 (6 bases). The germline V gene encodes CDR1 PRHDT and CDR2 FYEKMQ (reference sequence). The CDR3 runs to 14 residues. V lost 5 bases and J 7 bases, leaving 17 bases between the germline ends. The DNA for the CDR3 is TGTGCCAGCAGCCACGGGGGTGGGACCCCGACCCAGTACTTC. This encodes CASSHGGGTPTQYF. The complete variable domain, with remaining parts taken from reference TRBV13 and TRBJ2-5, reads AAGVIQSPRHLIKEKRETATLKCYPIPRHDTVYWYQQGPGQDPQFLISFYEKMQSDKGSIPDRFSAQQFSDYHSELNMSSLELGDSALYFCASSHGGGTPTQYFGPGTRLLVL.

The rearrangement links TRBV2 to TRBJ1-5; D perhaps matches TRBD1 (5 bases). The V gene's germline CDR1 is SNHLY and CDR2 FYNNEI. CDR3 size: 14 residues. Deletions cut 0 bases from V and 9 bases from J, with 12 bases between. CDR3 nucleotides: TGTGCCAGCAGTGAAGCATGGACACCATCGCCCCAGCATTTT. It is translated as CASSEAWTPSPQHF.

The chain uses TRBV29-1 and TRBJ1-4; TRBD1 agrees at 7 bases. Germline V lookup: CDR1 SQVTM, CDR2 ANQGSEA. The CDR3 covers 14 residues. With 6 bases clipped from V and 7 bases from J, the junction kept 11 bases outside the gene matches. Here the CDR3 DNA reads TGCAGCGTCCCCAATAGGGGGCGCCGTGAAAAACTGTTTTTT. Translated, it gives CSVPNRGRREKLFF.

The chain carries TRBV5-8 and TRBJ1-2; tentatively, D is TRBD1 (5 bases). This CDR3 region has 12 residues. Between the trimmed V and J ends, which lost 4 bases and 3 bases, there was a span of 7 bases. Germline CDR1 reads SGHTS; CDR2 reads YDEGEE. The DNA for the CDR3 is TGTGCCAGCAGCCCAGGGCACTATGGCTACACCTTC. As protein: CASSPGHYGYTF.

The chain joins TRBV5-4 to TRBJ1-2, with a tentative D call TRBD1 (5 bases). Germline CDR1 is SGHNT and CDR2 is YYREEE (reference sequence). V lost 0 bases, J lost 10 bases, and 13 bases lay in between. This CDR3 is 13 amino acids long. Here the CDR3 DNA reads TGTGCCAGCAGCTTGGGATATGACAGAAACTACACCTTC. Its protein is CASSLGYDRNYTF.